A single sample gave rise to the 24 T cell receptor beta chains below, sequenced in a study of radiotherapy plus CTLA-4 blockade in lung cancer. Sequencing was performed with immunoSEQ multiplex PCR; in TCRdb, only in-frame clones are kept and a portion is missing. Among 45,000 to 75,000 clones, more than 60% were seen once, and the ten largest hold 4%. The sequenced sample was peripheral blood, obtained from a patient treated with radiotherapy plus ipilimumab. The receptors derive from a human donor with non-small cell lung cancer who had a partial response to radiotherapy plus ipilimumab.

This rearrangement joins TRBV7-8 to TRBJ2-1, with 11 bases identical to TRBD2. V shed 2 bases, J shed 3 bases, and the junction held 0 bases outside the gene matches. Per the germline V gene, CDR1 is SGHVS and CDR2 is FQNEAQ. The CDR3 is made up of 15 amino acids. CDR3 in DNA: TGTGCCAGCAGCTTAACTAGCGGGGGCTACAATGAGCAGTTCTTC. Amino acids: CASSLTSGGYNEQFF.

V usage is TRBV7-2 and J usage is TRBJ1-1, with 9 positions matching TRBD1. V trimming: 6 bases; J trimming: 0 bases; junction bases outside the gene matches: 8. This CDR3 is 16 amino acids long. CDR1 is SGHTA, CDR2 FQGNSA, per germline. Here the CDR3 DNA reads TGTGCCAGCAGTTTCGGGACAGGGATTCTGAACACTGAAGCTTTCTTT. Its translation is CASSFGTGILNTEAFF.

V gene TRBV5-1 combines with J gene TRBJ2-1; 8 bases agree with TRBD2. CDR3 length: 16 amino acids. Germline V gene data show CDR1 as SGHRS and CDR2 as YFSETQ. Losses at the gene ends were 1 base for V and 6 bases for J; bases not matched to a gene: 9. The CDR3 here is CASSLLASGGVNEQFF. CDR3 nucleotides: TGCGCCAGCAGCTTGTTAGCCAGCGGGGGAGTCAATGAGCAGTTCTTC.

The chain uses TRBV5-1 and TRBJ2-3, with TRBD1 identical over 10 bases. Germline CDR1 is SGHRS and CDR2 is YFSETQ. The junction had 6 bases not matched to a gene; V was cut back by 1 base and J by 4 bases. This CDR3 has 16 amino acids. CDR3 bases: TGCGCCAGCAGCTTGTGGGGACAGGGGTCGGCAGATACGCAGTATTTT. Amino acids: CASSLWGQGSADTQYF.

The CDR3 DNA is TGCGCCAGCAGCTTGGCCGTACAGGAGTACTATGGCTACACCTTC. This encodes CASSLAVQEYYGYTF. The chain links TRBV5-1 to TRBJ1-2, with a weak D call TRBD1 (5 bases). V shed 0 bases and J shed 3 bases, with 12 bases lying between them. The CDR3 totals 15 residues. The germline V gene encodes CDR1 SGHRS and CDR2 YFSETQ.

This rearrangement joins TRBV7-2 to TRBJ2-3; the match to TRBD2 covers 10 bases. Germline lookup yields CDR1 SGHTA and CDR2 FQGNSA. Unmatched junction bases numbered 2, after V lost 1 base and J lost 4 bases. The CDR3 consists of 15 residues. The CDR3, as DNA: TGTGCCAGCAGCTTAGAGCGGGGGGGCCCAGATACGCAGTATTTT. This codes for CASSLERGGPDTQYF.

This sequence joins TRBV4-1 and TRBJ2-1, with 7 bases identical to TRBD1. The germline gives CDR1 MGHRA, CDR2 YSYEKL. The CDR3 has 18 residues. After removal of 2 bases from V and 0 bases from J, the junction contained 10 bases not matched to a gene. CDR3 in amino acids: CASSQTTGVKSSYNEQFF. CDR3 DNA: TGCGCCAGCAGCCAAACTACAGGGGTAAAAAGCTCCTACAATGAGCAGTTCTTC.

The genes are TRBV4-1 and TRBJ2-2, with no clear D. The CDR3 consists of 16 residues. Trimming stripped 4 bases from V and 0 bases from J, with 12 bases between. Per germline, CDR1 MGHRA and CDR2 YSYEKL. CDR3 residues: CASSPTETSNTGELFF. DNA for the CDR3: TGCGCCAGCAGCCCAACGGAGACCTCGAACACCGGGGAGCTGTTTTTT.

V and J are TRBV11-2 and TRBJ2-2; the D gene is possibly TRBD2 (6 bases). The V and J ends lost 3 bases and 8 bases respectively, with 10 bases between them. CDR3 length: 13 residues. CDR1 SGHAT and CDR2 FQNNGV come from the germline V gene. In nucleotides, the CDR3 is TGTGCCAGCAGCTTTTGGAGGGGTGGGGAGCTGTTTTTT. It codes for CASSFWRGGELFF.

This chain uses TRBV4-1 with TRBJ1-6, with D tentatively TRBD1 (5 bases). The germline V and J ends were trimmed by 4 bases and 11 bases, with 15 bases remaining between them. Germline-derived CDR1 and CDR2 are MGHRA and YSYEKL. CDR3 length: 14 residues. This CDR3 reads CASSLNVGGAPLHF. CDR3 coding DNA: TGCGCCAGCAGCCTAAATGTCGGAGGGGCACCCCTCCACTTT.

CDR3 bases: TGTGCCAGCAGTTTCCCGGACAGGGGGAACTACGAGCAGTACTTC. Its protein product is CASSFPDRGNYEQYF. The rearrangement uses TRBV28 and TRBJ2-7; 10 positions agree with TRBD1. This CDR3 region has 15 residues. Germline V gives CDR1 MDHEN, CDR2 SYDVKM. With V trimmed by 3 bases and J by 3 bases, 5 bases remained unmatched.

The chain carries TRBV9 and TRBJ1-1; tentative D call: TRBD1 (6 bases). The germline V gene encodes CDR1 SGDLS and CDR2 YYNGEE. V shed 4 bases and J shed 8 bases, with 15 bases lying between them. The CDR3 is 13 amino acids. As DNA, the CDR3 is TGTGCCAGCAGCCGGTCTGGGAGGGGGGAAGCTTTCTTT. This gives the protein CASSRSGRGEAFF.

The chain couples TRBV19 to TRBJ2-5; maybe TRBD1 (7 bases). V gave up 8 bases and J gave up 4 bases, with 17 bases separating them. This CDR3 has 14 residues. Germline loops: CDR1 LNHDA, CDR2 SQIVND (reference sequence). The CDR3 DNA reads as TGTGCCAGTCGTTCGCCAGGGGGGCCAGAGACCCAGTACTTC. As protein: CASRSPGGPETQYF.

This rearrangement joins TRBV19 to TRBJ1-1, with D unclear. CDR1 LNHDA and CDR2 SQIVND come from the germline V gene (reference sequence). Trimming took off 2 bases at V and 7 bases at J, with 11 bases between the two ends. The CDR3 length is 13 residues. The DNA of the CDR3 is TGTGCCAGTAGTATAAGTAGGGAGGGTGAAGCTTTCTTT. Translation gives CASSISREGEAFF.

This clone was detected a few times. The CDR3 reads CAWSPGVRSPLHF. The DNA of the CDR3 is TGTGCCTGGAGTCCAGGGGTTAGATCACCCCTCCACTTT. The V call is TRBV30, the J call TRBJ1-6, with a tentative D call TRBD1 (6 bases). Per germline, CDR1 GTSNPN and CDR2 SVGIG (reference sequence). Between the trimmed V and J ends, which lost 2 bases and 10 bases, there was a span of 12 bases. The CDR3 sequence is 13 residues long. The full variable domain, with the rest looked up from reference TRBV30 and TRBJ1-6, is SQTIHQWPATLVQPVGSPLSLECTVEGTSNPNLYWYRQAAGRGLQLLFYSVGIGQISSEVPQNLSASRPQDRQFILSSKKLLLSDSGFYLCAWSPGVRSPLHFGNGTRLTVT.

V usage is TRBV11-2 and J usage is TRBJ1-2; 10 nucleotides match TRBD1. Germline lookup yields CDR1 SGHAT and CDR2 FQNNGV. Trimming at V came to 4 bases and at J to 8 bases, leaving 10 bases not matched to a gene. This CDR3 has 15 amino acids. The CDR3 loop is CASSSPRDRGYGYTF. The CDR3 DNA reads TGTGCCAGCAGCTCGCCCCGGGACAGGGGTTACGGCTACACCTTC.

This clone was detected a few times. The chain carries TRBV5-1 and TRBJ2-1; 12 positions match TRBD2. J was trimmed by 5 bases and V by 2 bases; bases with no gene match: 11. CDR1 and CDR2 (germline): SGHRS, YFSETQ. CDR3 size: 18 residues. DNA for the CDR3: TGCGCCAGCAGCTTCCAGACTAGCGGGGGCCGGAATAACAATGAGCAGTTCTTC. The encoded protein is CASSFQTSGGRNNNEQFF.

The chain carries TRBV28 and TRBJ2-5; D gene uncertain. The V end was cut by 7 bases, the J end by 9 bases, with 15 bases between. The CDR3 runs 12 residues. Germline values: CDR1 MDHEN, CDR2 SYDVKM. This chain's CDR3 is CASKLPSGPQYF. The CDR3 DNA is TGTGCCAGCAAGTTGCCCTCCGGTCCCCAGTACTTC.

This chain joins TRBV7-9 and TRBJ2-3, with D unclear. The CDR3 covers 15 residues. Germline V gene lookup returns CDR1 SEHNR and CDR2 FQNEAQ (reference sequence). V shed 5 bases and J shed 0 bases, with 12 bases lying between them. The CDR3 nucleotides read TGTGCCAGCAGCCTTAAACTAACTAGCACAGATACGCAGTATTTT. Amino acids: CASSLKLTSTDTQYF. The full variable domain, its missing parts supplied by reference TRBV7-9 and TRBJ2-3, is DTGVSQNPRHKITKRGQNVTFRCDPISEHNRLYWYRQTLGQGPEFLTYFQNEAQLEKSRLLSDRFSAERPKGSFSTLEIQRTEQGDSAMYLCASSLKLTSTDTQYFGPGTRLTVL.

The V and J genes are TRBV11-3 and TRBJ2-1; TRBD1 might be the D (6 bases). Germline assignment: CDR1 SGHNT and CDR2 YENEEA. The CDR3 loop spans 12 amino acids. The V and J ends lost 8 bases and 6 bases respectively, with 11 bases between them. The CDR3 sequence is CASGRQVNEQFF. Here the CDR3 DNA reads TGTGCCAGCGGAAGACAGGTCAATGAGCAGTTCTTC.

This chain uses TRBV19 with TRBJ1-2; no definite D call. The CDR3 runs to 16 residues. The V end lost 6 bases, the J end lost 0 bases, and 17 bases lay between the germline ends. Germline assignment: CDR1 LNHDA and CDR2 SQIVND (reference sequence). This chain's CDR3 is CASRLDQRSSNYGYTF. The CDR3 DNA follows: TGTGCCAGTAGACTTGACCAGCGGTCTTCTAACTATGGCTACACCTTC.

This chain joins TRBV6-6 and TRBJ2-1; possibly TRBD1 for D (6 bases). This CDR3 is 11 amino acids long. CDR1 is MNHNY and CDR2 is SVGAGI in the germline V gene (reference sequence). V gave up 7 bases and J gave up 10 bases, with 11 bases separating them. The CDR3 DNA is TGTGCCAGCACCCCAGACAGGGAGCAGTTCTTC. Its translation is CASTPDREQFF.

The rearrangement links TRBV28 to TRBJ2-7; 8 bases agree with TRBD1. The CDR3 sequence is 12 residues long. Per germline, CDR1 MDHEN and CDR2 SYDVKM. Unmatched junction bases numbered 0, after V lost 5 bases and J lost 3 bases. The CDR3 region is CASSGQGYEQYF. In nucleotides, the CDR3 is TGTGCCAGCAGTGGACAGGGCTACGAGCAGTACTTC.

CDR3 coding DNA: TGTGCCAGCAGCTTAGATCACGAGGGGGCGCGTGAAAAACTGTTTTTT. This gives the protein CASSLDHEGAREKLFF. The chain combines TRBV7-2 with TRBJ1-4, with 7 positions matching TRBD1. Germline V gene sequence: CDR1 SGHTA, CDR2 FQGNSA. The CDR3 consists of 16 residues. Trimming cost V 1 base and J 7 bases; bases outside gene matches: 9.